Listed below are T cell receptor beta chains from one sample, sequenced in a study of shared clonotypes between healthy human individuals. Clones were sequenced by immunoSEQ multiplex PCR, and TCRdb holds only the in-frame ones, with some missing. The table lists around 2,100,000 clones, over 85% of them singletons. Sequencing input: naive CD8+ T cells sorted from blood. The source of these receptors is a man between 18 and 35 years old in good health. Each CDR3 is given with its conserved first and last residue. The D gene is left open where the match is weak. Size tells how often a clone was seen (once, few, many) or the class of an expanded clone, and some rows leave it out.

. TRBJ1-5 TRBV2 . CASSEKVQPQHF TGTGCCAGCAGTGAAAAAGTTCAGCCCCAGCATTTT
. TRBJ2-1 TRBV10-1 . CASSEGTGSSYNEQFF TGCGCCAGCAGTGAGGGGACGGGAAGCTCCTACAATGAGCAGTTCTTC
few TRBJ1-2 TRBV27 . CASSLSGESGYTF TGTGCCAGCAGTTTGTCAGGGGAATCGGGCTACACCTTC
. TRBJ2-3 TRBV2 TRBD1 CASSEGTGGIDTQYF TGTGCCAGCAGTGAAGGGACAGGGGGGATAGATACGCAGTATTTT
. TRBJ2-7 TRBV5-4 TRBD2 CASSLRTSGRAAYEQYF TGTGCCAGCAGCTTGAGGACGAGCGGGAGGGCCGCCTACGAGCAGTACTTC
. TRBJ2-7 TRBV14 . CASSQGRNEQYF TGTGCCAGCAGCCAAGGAAGGAACGAGCAGTACTTC
. TRBJ2-2 TRBV9 TRBD2 CASSATGGYNTGELFF TGTGCCAGCAGCGCGACCGGGGGGTACAACACCGGGGAGCTGTTTTTT
. TRBJ2-3 TRBV5-6 . CASSSGSDTQYF TGTGCCAGCAGCTCAGGGTCAGATACGCAGTATTTT
. TRBJ1-1 TRBV5-1 . CASSLAGTNTEAFF TGCGCCAGCAGCTTGGCTGGAACGAACACTGAAGCTTTCTTT
. TRBJ2-7 TRBV7-9 TRBD2 CASSPPSGYEQYF TGTGCCAGCAGCCCACCTAGCGGCTACGAGCAGTACTTC
. TRBJ1-1 TRBV4-1 . CASSQVENTEAFF TGCGCCAGCAGCCAAGTCGAGAACACTGAAGCTTTCTTT
. TRBJ1-2 TRBV6-5 TRBD1 CASSYARGAYGYTF TGTGCCAGCAGTTACGCCAGGGGGGCCTATGGCTACACCTTC
once TRBJ2-2 TRBV27 . CASSLGRGTGELFF TGTGCCAGCAGTTTAGGCAGGGGTACCGGGGAGCTGTTTTTT
. TRBJ2-7 TRBV16 TRBD1 CASSQRRDSFYEQYF TGTGCCAGCAGCCAACGTAGGGACAGTTTCTACGAGCAGTACTTC
. TRBJ1-2 TRBV28 . CASSLMEGYGYTF TGTGCCAGCAGCCTGATGGAGGGGTATGGCTACACCTTC
. TRBJ1-2 TRBV29-1 TRBD1 CSVEGGTGANYGYTF TGCAGCGTTGAAGGGGGGACAGGGGCCAACTATGGCTACACCTTC
. TRBJ1-2 TRBV4-3 . CASSQDLTVYGYTF TGCGCCAGCAGCCAAGATTTGACAGTCTATGGCTACACCTTC
. TRBJ2-7 TRBV7-2 TRBD2 CASSLAGGPVYEQYF TGTGCCAGCAGTCTAGCGGGAGGGCCAGTCTACGAGCAGTACTTC
. TRBJ2-1 TRBV7-9 . CASTAWGASSYNEQFF TGTGCCAGCACCGCTTGGGGGGCGAGCTCCTACAATGAGCAGTTCTTC
once TRBJ2-7 TRBV7-9 TRBD2 CASSSSGRSHEQYF TGTGCCAGCAGCTCCAGCGGGAGGTCCCACGAGCAGTACTTC
. TRBJ2-7 TRBV10-1 TRBD2 CASRPSGGSEQYF TGCGCCAGCCGCCCTAGCGGGGGGTCCGAGCAGTACTTC
. TRBJ1-2 TRBV4-1 . CASSQEPGLTSNYGYTF TGCGCCAGCAGCCAGGAACCCGGCCTTACGTCTAACTATGGCTACACCTTC
. TRBJ1-1 TRBV25-1 . CASSLGGSTEAFF TGTGCCAGCAGTCTAGGAGGGAGCACTGAAGCTTTCTTT
. TRBJ2-7 TRBV27 TRBD2 CASMQTSGGYEQYF TGTGCCAGCATGCAAACTAGCGGGGGCTACGAGCAGTACTTC
. TRBJ2-7 TRBV4-3 TRBD2 CASSPEEGLASAEQYF TGCGCCAGCAGCCCCGAAGAGGGACTAGCGAGTGCCGAGCAGTACTTC
. TRBJ1-1 TRBV7-2 . CASSLGGRNTEAFF TGTGCCAGCAGCTTAGGGGGGCGTAACACTGAAGCTTTCTTT
. TRBJ2-7 TRBV7-9 TRBD2 CASSLAIGGTTYEQYF TGTGCCAGCAGCTTAGCGATCGGGGGGACCACCTACGAGCAGTACTTC
once TRBJ1-5 TRBV27 TRBD1 CASSPGQPGDQPQHF TGTGCCAGCAGTCCGGGACAGCCAGGGGATCAGCCCCAGCATTTT
. TRBJ1-1 TRBV4-1 . CASSPYGENTEAFF TGCGCCAGCAGCCCTTACGGGGAGAACACTGAAGCTTTCTTT
. TRBJ1-2 TRBV7-9 . CASSLGATTDGYTF TGTGCCAGCAGCTTAGGGGCAACGACGGATGGCTACACCTTC
. TRBJ2-1 TRBV7-2 TRBD2 CASSWGSSGDYNEQFF TGTGCCAGCAGCTGGGGGTCCAGCGGGGACTACAATGAGCAGTTCTTC
. TRBJ1-2 TRBV29-1 TRBD1 CSATGSSYGYTF TGCAGCGCGACAGGGTCGAGCTATGGCTACACCTTC
. TRBJ1-4 TRBV29-1 . CSVEAGSSQGLFF TGCAGCGTTGAAGCAGGGTCTTCCCAGGGGCTGTTTTTT
once TRBJ2-1 TRBV28 . CASSSPGPWNEQFF TGTGCCAGCAGTTCCCCCGGGCCCTGGAATGAGCAGTTCTTC
. TRBJ2-5 TRBV11-2 . CASTPGGAGAQYF TGTGCCAGCACCCCGGGGGGCGCCGGGGCCCAGTACTTC
. TRBJ2-7 TRBV25-1 TRBD1 CASSEGQGYPYEQYF TGTGCCAGCAGTGAGGGACAGGGCTACCCCTACGAGCAGTACTTC
. TRBJ2-1 TRBV29-1 . CSVDRDTYNEQFF TGCAGCGTTGACCGGGACACCTACAATGAGCAGTTCTTC
once TRBJ2-1 TRBV20-1 . CSAGEAEQFF TGCAGTGCTGGCGAGGCGGAGCAGTTCTTC
. TRBJ2-3 TRBV27 TRBD2 CASRSSGGGPDTQYF TGTGCCAGCAGATCTAGCGGGGGGGGTCCAGATACGCAGTATTTT